The 23 T cell receptor beta chains below all came from one sample that was sequenced in a study of vaccination effects on CD4 cells after COVID-19. Before sequencing took place, the ViraFEST assay used viral peptide pools to expand antigen-specific CD4+ T cells. The culture ran for roughly 10 days before CD4+ T cells were isolated. Participants received two doses of either the BNT162b2 or mRNA-1273 vaccine. The assay was immunoSEQ multiplex PCR, and TCRdb's table has in-frame clones only and misses some. The sample contains over 80,000 clones, around four fifths of which appear only once. No cognate antigen is known for these TCRs. The starting material was CD4+ T cells from PBMCs cultured with HCoV-OC43 spike peptides, obtained after COVID-19 vaccination. As for subset: HCoV-OC43 spike overlapping peptide pool stimulation. All receptors derive from a human donor who received a COVID-19 vaccine.

In its sample, this clone was seen once. The genes are TRBV30 and TRBJ1-2; no reliable D call. The CDR3 totals 12 residues. Germline V CDR1 and CDR2: GTSNPN, SVGIG (reference sequence). Trimming took 3 bases from V and 4 from J, leaving 9 bases between them. CDR3 DNA sequence: TGTGCCTGGAGGGGGAGTACCTATGGCTACACCTTC. It translates to CAWRGSTYGYTF.

The chain links TRBV5-1 to TRBJ1-4; tentatively, D is TRBD1 (5 bases). The CDR3 has 14 residues. Trimming stripped 7 bases from V and 1 base from J, with 11 bases between. The germline gives CDR1 SGHRS, CDR2 YFSETQ. CDR3 nucleotides: TGCGCCAGCGGAATGCAGGGAACTAATGAAAAACTGTTTTTT. This encodes CASGMQGTNEKLFF.

CDR3 residues: CASSLVPTGQGNEQFF. Here the CDR3 DNA reads TGCGCCAGCAGCTTGGTACCAACGGGACAAGGCAATGAGCAGTTCTTC. The V gene is TRBV5-1, the J gene TRBJ2-1, with a weak D call TRBD1 (6 bases). This CDR3 contains 16 residues. Germline assignment: CDR1 SGHRS and CDR2 YFSETQ. Trimming left V 0 bases short and J 6 bases short, with 16 bases between.

The V and J genes are TRBV5-1 and TRBJ1-6; 9 positions match TRBD1. The J segment lost 7 bases and the V segment lost 3 bases, leaving 11 bases of the junction unmatched. The length of the CDR3 is 17 residues. Germline CDR1 SGHRS, CDR2 YFSETQ. CDR3: CASSSVTGGGRNSPLHF. In nucleotides, the CDR3 is TGCGCCAGCAGCTCGGTAACAGGGGGCGGGAGGAATTCACCCCTCCACTTT.

The chain uses TRBV4-2 and TRBJ1-2; D might be TRBD1 (6 bases). The CDR3 spans 18 residues. V lost 0 bases and J 4 bases, leaving 21 bases between the germline ends. CDR1 is LGHNA, CDR2 YNFKEQ, per germline. The DNA for the CDR3 is TGTGCCAGCAGCCAAGACAGTTCCCCAGGGGAGTGGGGCTATGGCTACACCTTC. This sequence encodes CASSQDSSPGEWGYGYTF.

The V call is TRBV11-2, the J call TRBJ1-5, with a possible D match to TRBD1 (6 bases). The ends were cut back, 3 bases at V and 4 bases at J, with 22 bases in the middle. The CDR3 loop spans 18 amino acids. From germline, CDR1 is SGHAT and CDR2 FQNNGV. As DNA, the CDR3 is TGTGCCAGCAGCTTGGGGGTTTCGGGGGGGCCGAATAATCAGCCCCAGCATTTT. Amino acid sequence: CASSLGVSGGPNNQPQHF. Supplemented by reference TRBV11-2 and TRBJ1-5, the full variable domain reads EAGVAQSPRYKIIEKRQSVAFWCNPISGHATLYWYQQILGQGPKLLIQFQNNGVVDDSQLPKDRFSAERLKGVDSTLKIQPAKLEDSAVYLCASSLGVSGGPNNQPQHFGDGTRLSIL.

The rearrangement joins TRBV11-2 to TRBJ1-2; 8 bases align to TRBD1. Looked up from germline, CDR1 is SGHAT and CDR2 is FQNNGV. The J segment lost 6 bases and the V segment lost 0 bases, leaving 0 bases of the junction unmatched. The CDR3 contains 13 residues. The CDR3 nucleotides read TGTGCCAGCAGCTTAGACAGGGGGCATGGCTACACCTTC. It translates to CASSLDRGHGYTF.

The V and J genes are TRBV12-3 or TRBV12-4 and TRBJ1-2, with no clear D. The CDR3 is made up of 12 amino acids. Between the trimmed V and J ends, which lost 2 bases and 2 bases, there was a span of 3 bases. This chain's CDR3 is CASSLLNYGYTF. In DNA form, the CDR3 reads TGTGCCAGCAGTTTACTGAACTATGGCTACACCTTC.

This sequence joins TRBV19 and TRBJ1-6, with D perhaps matching TRBD1 (5 bases). The CDR3 sequence is 15 residues long. The V and J ends lost 7 bases and 3 bases respectively, with 13 bases between them. CDR1 and CDR2 (germline): LNHDA, SQIVND (reference sequence). Written as DNA, the CDR3 is TGTGCCAGTAACCCTGGGGCACACTATAATTCACCCCTCCACTTT. Translated, it gives CASNPGAHYNSPLHF.

The chain couples TRBV30 to TRBJ1-6; TRBD1 aligns across 7 bases. Losses at the gene ends were 2 bases for V and 6 bases for J; bases not matched to a gene: 16. Germline V lookup: CDR1 GTSNPN, CDR2 SVGIG (reference sequence). The CDR3 is 18 amino acids. The CDR3, as DNA: TGTGCCTGGAGTTCAGACAGGGAAACGGGCGTAGCTAATTCACCCCTCCACTTT. Protein product: CAWSSDRETGVANSPLHF. Using reference TRBV30 and TRBJ1-6 for the parts outside the CDR3, the full variable domain is SQTIHQWPATLVQPVGSPLSLECTVEGTSNPNLYWYRQAAGRGLQLLFYSVGIGQISSEVPQNLSASRPQDRQFILSSKKLLLSDSGFYLCAWSSDRETGVANSPLHFGNGTRLTVT.

The rearrangement links TRBV7-2 to TRBJ2-3, with D unresolved. Trimming took off 2 bases at V and 0 bases at J, with 6 bases between the two ends. Germline CDR1 reads SGHTA; CDR2 reads FQGNSA. The CDR3 spans 14 residues. The CDR3 coding sequence is TGTGCCAGCAGCTTATCTTCTAGCACAGATACGCAGTATTTT. Protein: CASSLSSSTDTQYF. Variable domain in full (rest from reference TRBV7-2 and TRBJ2-3): GAGVSQSPSNKVTEKGKDVELRCDPISGHTALYWYRQSLGQGLEFLIYFQGNSAPDKSGLPSDRFSAERTGGSVSTLTIQRTQQEDSAVYLCASSLSSSTDTQYFGPGTRLTVL.

This clone has only a few counts. The rearrangement joins TRBV4-3 to TRBJ1-1, with D possibly TRBD1 on 6 matching bases. The CDR3 is 16 residues long. The germline V gene encodes CDR1 LGHNA and CDR2 YSLEER. With 0 bases removed from V and 0 bases from J, the gap between germline ends came to 11 bases. CDR3 nucleotide sequence: TGCGCCAGCAGCCAAGACAGGGGAGTTATGAACACTGAAGCTTTCTTT. The encoded protein is CASSQDRGVMNTEAFF.

CDR3 bases: TGTGCCAGCTCACCACGCCAGGGGGAAGAGACCCAGTACTTC. Protein sequence: CASSPRQGEETQYF. The J gene is TRBJ2-5, the V gene TRBV18; TRBD1 agrees at 7 bases. From germline, CDR1 is KGHSH and CDR2 LQKENI. This CDR3 region has 14 residues. Trimming at V came to 1 base and at J to 3 bases, leaving 2 bases not matched to a gene.

This chain joins TRBV5-8 and TRBJ1-1; D call uncertain. There are 14 residues in the CDR3. The germline gives CDR1 SGHTS, CDR2 YDEGEE. Trimming pared 2 bases from V and 1 base from J, leaving 9 bases between. Here the CDR3 DNA reads TGTGCCAGCAGCTTCCGAGATACGAACACTGAAGCTTTCTTT. It specifies CASSFRDTNTEAFF.

The rearrangement joins TRBV18 to TRBJ2-7; TRBD1 matches at 8 bases. The CDR3 contains 13 residues. Germline CDR1 is KGHSH and CDR2 is LQKENI. The ends lost 3 bases at V and 5 bases at J; junction bases unmatched: 3. The CDR3 sequence: CASSPGGQDEQYV. The CDR3 coding sequence is TGTGCCAGCTCACCGGGGGGACAGGACGAGCAGTACGTC.

J is TRBJ2-3 and V is TRBV19, with 12 positions matching TRBD2. The CDR3 loop spans 20 amino acids. Germline assignment: CDR1 LNHDA and CDR2 SQIVND (reference sequence). V was clipped by 4 bases and J by 5 bases; unmatched bases: 19. The CDR3 DNA reads as TGTGCCAGTAGTAGCAGCAGGACTAGCGGGGCGACAACCCACGTAGATACGCAGTATTTT. Translated, it gives CASSSSRTSGATTHVDTQYF.

The rearrangement links TRBV19 to TRBJ1-3, with D possibly being TRBD1 (6 bases). V lost 4 bases and J 2 bases, leaving 9 bases between the germline ends. Germline CDR1 LNHDA, CDR2 SQIVND (reference sequence). This CDR3 is built from 14 residues. In DNA form, the CDR3 reads TGTGCCAGTAGTACAGGACAGCCTGGAAACACCATATATTTT. Translation gives CASSTGQPGNTIYF. Full variable domain (outside the CDR3, taken from reference TRBV19 and TRBJ1-3): DGGITQSPKYLFRKEGQNVTLSCEQNLNHDAMYWYRQDPGQGLRLIYYSQIVNDFQKGDIAEGYSVSREKKESFPLTVTSAQKNPTAFYLCASSTGQPGNTIYFGEGSWLTVV.

The chain carries TRBV18 and TRBJ1-2, with D tentatively TRBD1 (5 bases). The germline V gene encodes CDR1 KGHSH and CDR2 LQKENI. The CDR3 loop spans 15 amino acids. Trimming removed 3 bases at V and 7 bases at J, with 18 bases between. The CDR3 DNA reads TGTGCCAGCTCACCTACCTTAGCAGGGTTGGGTGGCTACACCTTC. Translated: CASSPTLAGLGGYTF.

Written as DNA, the CDR3 is TGTGCCAGCAGCTTAGGAGGACGTGGAATGGGCACAGATACGCAGTATTTT. This gives the protein CASSLGGRGMGTDTQYF. The gene calls are TRBV7-9 and TRBJ2-3, with D hard to call. The germline gives CDR1 SEHNR, CDR2 FQNEAQ (reference sequence). The CDR3 runs to 17 residues. V lost 1 base and J lost 1, with 15 bases in between.

The CDR3 sequence is CASSYGTGGPDTQYF. DNA of the CDR3: TGTGCCAGCAGTTACGGGACAGGGGGCCCAGATACGCAGTATTTT. V gene TRBV6-5 combines with J gene TRBJ2-3, with 12 bases fitting TRBD1. This CDR3 comprises 15 residues. Trimming took 2 bases from V and 4 from J; bases not matched to a gene: 1. The germline V gene encodes CDR1 MNHEY and CDR2 SVGAGI.

This clone occurred a few times. The chain joins TRBV19 to TRBJ1-3; 8 bases align to TRBD1. Germline V gives CDR1 LNHDA, CDR2 SQIVND (reference sequence). The length of the CDR3 is 15 residues. V shed 4 bases, J shed 2 bases, and the junction held 4 bases outside the gene matches. The CDR3 DNA sequence: TGTGCCAGTAGTACATTGGACAGGGCTGGAAACACCATATATTTT. This sequence encodes CASSTLDRAGNTIYF.

The rearrangement links TRBV6-6 to TRBJ2-7, with D perhaps matching TRBD1 (6 bases). CDR3 length: 14 amino acids. CDR1 and CDR2 from the germline V gene are MNHNY and SVGAGI (reference sequence). Trimming stripped 1 base from V and 3 bases from J, with 10 bases between. CDR3 DNA sequence: TGTGCCAGCAGTTACTTACAGGGTTTCTACGAGCAGTACGTC. Translating gives CASSYLQGFYEQYV.

The V and J genes are TRBV11-3 and TRBJ1-1; the D is unclear. In germline, CDR1 is SGHNT, CDR2 YENEEA. This CDR3 has 15 amino acids. V was shortened by 0 bases and J by 5 bases, with 13 bases between the two germline ends. CDR3 region: CASSLDGGIETEAFF. CDR3 DNA: TGTGCCAGCAGCTTAGACGGCGGGATCGAGACTGAAGCTTTCTTT.